The rows below give T cell receptor beta chains drawn from one sample of a study of metastatic and nonmetastatic thyroid tumors. TCRdb used MiXCR to call clones anew from the PCR reads. The sample includes 15,000 to 20,000 clones, 30% to 40% of them seen just once. Sequenced material: tumor tissue. The origin of the receptors is a male donor with papillary thyroid cancer or a benign thyroid nodule (not recorded which). Some clones in this sample may be carry-over from other donors' samples. The CDR3 runs from the conserved cysteine through the conserved F or W.

TRBJ2-2,TRBV12-3/TRBV12-4,CASSLPRLAGGSVELFF
TRBJ1-1,TRBV5-1,CASSLDRGLNTEAFF
TRBJ2-1,TRBV6-1,CASRKGVEQFF
TRBJ2-2,TRBV28,CASTVGGSGSRPPGELFF
TRBJ1-2,TRBV7-3,CASSGSGVSGYTF
TRBJ2-1,TRBV30,CACQKSGEQFF
TRBJ2-7,TRBV5-1,CASSSHPQLAVALDEQYF
TRBJ2-1,TRBV11-3,CASRNRGDNEQFF
TRBJ1-2,TRBV6-1,CASSRARDRYYGYTF
TRBJ2-3,TRBV7-3,CASSLTSGRSGDTQYF
TRBJ2-1,TRBV11-2,CASNPGGTRYNEQFF